The present T cell receptor beta chain was sequenced within a study of T cells after yellow fever vaccination. Study-level findings and limits: Any FACS-sorted repertoire could hold abundant clonotypes that contaminate it from the bulk population.

TCRdb recomputed calls from the 5' RACE reads with MiXCR, one row per CDR3 protein. The sample records 150,000 or so distinct CDR3 sequences, approximately 6.6% being singletons. This clonotype was seen a handful of times. Its antigen is not known. The trim removed 4 bases at V and 8 bases at J, leaving 12 bases unmatched. Germline V gives CDR1 SGHTA, CDR2 FQGNSA. This CDR3 spans 15 amino acids. The origin of this receptor is a man younger than 40 who received the YFV17D yellow fever vaccine. This specimen was CD4+ T cells sorted from PBMCs, taken 10 days after the yellow fever booster vaccination. The V gene is TRBV7-2, the J gene TRBJ2-7; 9 bases agree with TRBD2. The CDR3 region is CASSSGLAGRSQQYF. The CDR3 DNA follows: TGTGCCAGCAGCTCGGGACTAGCAGGAAGGTCCCAGCAGTACTTC.